This TCR beta chain was identified in a study of CD8 T cells in Susac syndrome. Sequencing of TCR beta was carried out in blood CD8+ and CD4+ T cells. Healthy donors formed controls matched for age and sex. On this clonotype: The target antigen is unknown.

Study-wide results and caveats: The study admitted that it had a relatively small number of individuals in its TCR sequencing and HLA analysis.

The authors reverse transcribed about 0.5 to 1 ug RNA with random hexamers. An immunoSEQ multiplex PCR generated amplified TCR beta CDR3 products spanning 54 Vbeta and 13 Jbeta. Using its own MiXCR run on the immunoSEQ multiplex PCR reads, TCRdb lists one record per CDR3 protein. The sample has roughly 110,000 distinct CDR3 sequences; around 90% are singletons. The sample taken for sequencing was CD4+ T cells from PBMCs. The receptor was derived from a human donor in good health.

Written as DNA, the CDR3 is TGCGCCAGCAGCCCGTCCCGACTAGCGGGGGGGCCAGATACGCAGTATTTT. The encoded protein is CASSPSRLAGGPDTQYF. The rearrangement uses TRBV4-3 and TRBJ2-3, with 14 bases lining up with TRBD2. Germline V gene data show CDR1 as LGHNA and CDR2 as YSLEER. V lost 4 bases and J lost 4; bases outside the gene matches: 7. CDR3 length equals 17 residues.